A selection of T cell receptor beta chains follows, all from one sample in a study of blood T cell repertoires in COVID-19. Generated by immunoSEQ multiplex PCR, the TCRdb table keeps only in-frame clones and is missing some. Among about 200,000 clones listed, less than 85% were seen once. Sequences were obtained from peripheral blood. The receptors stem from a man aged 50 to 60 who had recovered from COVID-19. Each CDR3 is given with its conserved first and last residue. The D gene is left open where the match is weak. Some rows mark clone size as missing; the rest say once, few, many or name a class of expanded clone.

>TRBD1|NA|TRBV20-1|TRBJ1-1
TGCAGTGCTAGTGACAGGGAGGTTCGCACTGAAGCTTTCTTT
CSASDREVRTEAFF
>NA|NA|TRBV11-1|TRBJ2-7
TGTGCCAGCAGCTCGAGGTACGAGCAGTACTTC
CASSSRYEQYF
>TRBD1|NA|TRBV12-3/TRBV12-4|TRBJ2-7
TGTGCCAGCAGCAAGGACAGGGCGTACGAGCAGTACTTC
CASSKDRAYEQYF
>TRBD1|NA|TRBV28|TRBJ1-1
TGTGCCGCTACCCTGCCGGACAGGGGTACTGAAGCTTTCTTT
CAATLPDRGTEAFF
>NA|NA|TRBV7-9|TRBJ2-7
TGTGCCAGCGGCCCTCCCTCCTACGAGCAGTACTTC
CASGPPSYEQYF
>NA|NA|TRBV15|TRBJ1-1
TGTGCCACCAGCCGAGCAATTCTAGGCACTGAAGCTTTCTTT
CATSRAILGTEAFF
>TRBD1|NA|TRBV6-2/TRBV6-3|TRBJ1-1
TGTGCCAGCAGTTACATCGGGACAGAGAATGAAGCTTTCTTT
CASSYIGTENEAFF
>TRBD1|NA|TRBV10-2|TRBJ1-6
TGCGCCAGCAGTGAGTCGAAAACAGGCGGGACAGGGGGATCACCCCTCCACTTT
CASSESKTGGTGGSPLHF
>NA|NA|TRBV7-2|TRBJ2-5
TGTGCCAGCAGCTTTTTGGAGGATCCGGGAGAGACCCAGTACTTC
CASSFLEDPGETQYF
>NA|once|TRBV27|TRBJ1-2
TGTGCCAGCAGTCCCCACCCGGGGGTACACTATGGCTACACCTTC
CASSPHPGVHYGYTF
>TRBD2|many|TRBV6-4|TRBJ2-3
TGTGCCAGCAGTGAATTAGCGGGCCGCCAGGGTACGCAGTATTTT
CASSELAGRQGTQYF
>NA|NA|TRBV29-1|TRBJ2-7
TGCAGCGTCGGCACAGGAAACTCCTACGAGCAGTACTTC
CSVGTGNSYEQYF
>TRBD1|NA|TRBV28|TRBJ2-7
TGTGCCACCCCGGACAGGGATCCCTACGAGCAGTACTTC
CATPDRDPYEQYF
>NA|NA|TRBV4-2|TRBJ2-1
TGTGCCAGCAGCCAAGTCCGGTCCCCCGCGAATGAGCAGTTCTTC
CASSQVRSPANEQFF
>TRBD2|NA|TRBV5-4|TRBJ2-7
TGTGCCAGCAGCTTAGCGGGAGGATTTTACGAGCAGTACTTC
CASSLAGGFYEQYF
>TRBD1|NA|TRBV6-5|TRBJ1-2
TGTGCCAGCAGACGGACAGGGGAGGGCTATGGCTACACCTTC
CASRRTGEGYGYTF
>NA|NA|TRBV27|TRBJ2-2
TGTGCCAGCAGAAACAGAGCCCCGGGGGAGCTGTTTTTT
CASRNRAPGELFF
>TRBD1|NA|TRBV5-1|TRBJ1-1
TGCGCCAGCAGCTTGGGGTCAGGGGGGACCACTGAAGCTTTCTTT
CASSLGSGGTTEAFF